The 7 T cell receptor beta chains listed next were all sequenced from one sample in a study of T cells expressing NK-cell markers. Reprocessing the 5' RACE reads, TCRdb reports a single entry for every CDR3 protein and omits DNA. The sample table includes hundreds of thousands of distinct CDR3 sequences. What was sequenced was blood T cells: a sorted CD56 or NKG2C T cell subset, CD4+ or CD8+ T cells, or bulk PBMC T cells (not recorded which). The receptors here all came from a woman between 18 and 69 years old in good health.

The chain couples TRBV5-1 to TRBJ2-1; TCRdb's assignment of TRBD1 cannot be checked, as there is no DNA. CDR3 length equals 13 residues. CDR1 and CDR2 from the germline V gene are SGHRS and YFSETQ. The chain's CDR3 is CASRPPLSIEQFF. The full variable domain, in which reference TRBV5-1 and TRBJ2-1 provide the parts outside the CDR3, is KAGVTQTPRYLIKTRGQQVTLSCSPISGHRSVSWYQQTPGQGLQFLFEYFSETQRNKGNFPGRFSGRQFSNSRSEMNVSTLELGDSALYLCASRPPLSIEQFFGPGTRLTVL.

The chain employs TRBV5-1 and TRBJ1-6; TCRdb lists TRBD1, though no DNA is available to test this call. The CDR3 is 16 amino acids. CDR1 and CDR2 (germline): SGHRS, YFSETQ. This CDR3 is CASSLVGGGGNSPLHF.

The chain links TRBV7-2 to TRBJ2-1; TCRdb designates TRBD1, a call that cannot be tested without DNA. CDR1 is SGHTA and CDR2 is FQGNSA in the germline V gene. CDR3 length: 13 residues. This CDR3 reads CASSPYRVGEQFF.

The chain joins TRBV7-3 to TRBJ2-5. CDR3 size: 14 residues. The germline V gene encodes CDR1 SGHTA and CDR2 FQGTGA. CDR3 loop: CASSLDMASGTQYF.

The CDR3 protein is CASSLVGGARNEQFF. V usage is TRBV12-3 or TRBV12-4 and J usage is TRBJ2-1; the TCRdb D gene call, TRBD2, has no DNA to confirm it. The CDR3 is made up of 15 amino acids.

J is TRBJ1-6 and V is TRBV6-5. From germline, CDR1 is MNHEY and CDR2 SVGAGI. CDR3 length: 16 amino acids. This CDR3 reads CASSLQLLSVSSPLHF.

The chain couples TRBV4-3 to TRBJ2-1. There are 15 residues in the CDR3. Germline CDR1 and CDR2: LGHNA and YSLEER. CDR3 region: CASSQEAGPHNEQFF.